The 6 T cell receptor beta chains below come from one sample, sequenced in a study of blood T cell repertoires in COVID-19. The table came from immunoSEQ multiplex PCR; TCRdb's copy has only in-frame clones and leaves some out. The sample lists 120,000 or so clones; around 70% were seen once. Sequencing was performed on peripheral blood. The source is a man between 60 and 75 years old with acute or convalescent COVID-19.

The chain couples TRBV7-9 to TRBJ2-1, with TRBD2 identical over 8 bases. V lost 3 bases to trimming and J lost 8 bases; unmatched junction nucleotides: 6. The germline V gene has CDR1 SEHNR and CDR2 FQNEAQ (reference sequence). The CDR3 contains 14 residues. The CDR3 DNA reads TGTGCCAGCAGCTTCGCGGGGGGCAGGGATGAGCAGTTCTTC. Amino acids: CASSFAGGRDEQFF.

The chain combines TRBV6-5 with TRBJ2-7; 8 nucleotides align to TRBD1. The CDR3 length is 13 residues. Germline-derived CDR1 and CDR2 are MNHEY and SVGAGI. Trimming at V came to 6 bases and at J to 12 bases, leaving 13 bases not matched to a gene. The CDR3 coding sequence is TGTGCCAGCAGGCTACCGACAGGGGCGACGGTGTACTTC. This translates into CASRLPTGATVYF.

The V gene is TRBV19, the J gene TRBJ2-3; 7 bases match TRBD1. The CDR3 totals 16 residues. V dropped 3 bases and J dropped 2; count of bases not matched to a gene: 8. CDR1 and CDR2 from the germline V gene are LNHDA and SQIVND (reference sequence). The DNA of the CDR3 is TGTGCCAGTAGTATTAGGCCAGGGGGTATCACAGATACGCAGTATTTT. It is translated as CASSIRPGGITDTQYF.

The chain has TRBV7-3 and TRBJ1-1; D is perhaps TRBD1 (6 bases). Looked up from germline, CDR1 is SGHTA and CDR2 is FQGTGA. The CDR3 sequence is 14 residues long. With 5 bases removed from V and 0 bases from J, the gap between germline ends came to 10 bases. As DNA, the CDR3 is TGTGCCAGCAGCCCGGGACACATGAACACTGAAGCTTTCTTT. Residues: CASSPGHMNTEAFF.

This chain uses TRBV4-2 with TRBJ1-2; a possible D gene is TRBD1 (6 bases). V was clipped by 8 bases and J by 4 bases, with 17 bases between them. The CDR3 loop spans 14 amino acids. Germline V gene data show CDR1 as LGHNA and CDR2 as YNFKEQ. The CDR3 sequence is CASQREGELYGYTF. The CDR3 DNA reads TGTGCCAGCCAGAGGGAGGGGGAGCTCTATGGCTACACCTTC.

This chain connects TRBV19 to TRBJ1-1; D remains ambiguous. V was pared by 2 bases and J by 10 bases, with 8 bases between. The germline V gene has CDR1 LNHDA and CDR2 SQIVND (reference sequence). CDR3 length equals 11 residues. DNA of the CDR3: TGTGCCAGTAGTATAACGGGAAGAGCTTTCTTT. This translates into CASSITGRAFF.